A selection of T cell receptor beta chains follows, all from one sample in a study of blood T cell repertoires in COVID-19. Produced via immunoSEQ multiplex PCR; TCRdb's table is partial and in-frame only. Among around 80,000 clones listed, about four fifths were seen once. Source material: peripheral blood. These receptors all come from a woman older than 75 with active or convalescent COVID-19. CDR3s include the opening cysteine and the closing phenylalanine or tryptophan. A D gene is named only where the DNA matches it firmly. Only some rows state a clone size, as once, few, many or a class for expanded clones.

-	TRBJ1-1	-	TRBV10-1	TGCGCCAGCAGCGCGGGGAACACTGAAGCTTTCTTT	CASSAGNTEAFF
-	TRBJ1-6	few	TRBV7-2	TGTGCCAGCAGCTTAAGAGGCTCACCCCTCCACTTT	CASSLRGSPLHF
-	TRBJ1-2	-	TRBV25-1	TGTGCCAGCAGTGAATTCGGGGTGTATGGCTACACCTTC	CASSEFGVYGYTF
TRBD2	TRBJ2-7	few	TRBV12-3/TRBV12-4	TGTGCCAGCAGTTTACGGGGGGCCTACGAGCAGTACTTC	CASSLRGAYEQYF
TRBD1	TRBJ1-6	few	TRBV27	TGTGCCAGCAGTTTCCGACAGGGGAATTCACCCCTCCACTTT	CASSFRQGNSPLHF
TRBD1	TRBJ2-1	-	TRBV7-2	TGTGCCAGCAGCTCGACAGGGGGACACTACAATGAGCAGTTCTTC	CASSSTGGHYNEQFF
TRBD1	TRBJ2-4	few	TRBV4-3	TGCGCCAGCAGCCAAGATCGGGACAGCTTCCCCCCGTACTTC	CASSQDRDSFPPYF
TRBD1	TRBJ2-3	-	TRBV7-2	TGTGCCATCTCTGGGACAGGGGGCCGTACGCAGTATTTT	CAISGTGGRTQYF
TRBD1	TRBJ2-7	-	TRBV27	TGTGCCAGCAGTGCGACATACAGGGGCTACGAGCAGTACTTC	CASSATYRGYEQYF
-	TRBJ1-5	-	TRBV4-3	TGCGCCAGCAGCCAAGATCTGAACTCCCTGGAGCCCCAGCATTTT	CASSQDLNSLEPQHF
-	TRBJ2-7	-	TRBV13	TGTGCCAGCAGCTTAAAAACACGCGGGGGCAAATACGAGCAGTACTTC	CASSLKTRGGKYEQYF
-	TRBJ2-3	many	TRBV28	TGTGCCAGCGTGCGGGGTGGGTTGCGGAGCACAGATACGCAGTATTTT	CASVRGGLRSTDTQYF
-	TRBJ2-3	-	TRBV5-4	TGTGCCAGCAGCTCCAGCGGGTCCTACACAGATACGCAGTATTTT	CASSSSGSYTDTQYF
-	TRBJ1-5	-	TRBV29-1	TGCAGCGCCGAGTGGGGTCCAGGGCAGCCCCAGCATTTT	CSAEWGPGQPQHF
TRBD1	TRBJ1-4	-	TRBV5-1	TGCGCCAGCAGCGATACAGGGGACGAAAAACTGTTTTTT	CASSDTGDEKLFF
-	TRBJ1-5	-	TRBV27	TGTGCCAGCAGTCGCATAAATGACGGGAGCAATCAGCCCCAGCATTTT	CASSRINDGSNQPQHF
-	TRBJ2-3	-	TRBV18	TGTGCCAGCTCACACAGGGCACCCCCAAACACAGATACGCAGTATTTT	CASSHRAPPNTDTQYF
TRBD1	TRBJ1-3	-	TRBV7-8	TGTGCCAGCAGCACGGACAGGGGAAACACCATATATTTT	CASSTDRGNTIYF
-	TRBJ2-2	-	TRBV5-4	TGTGCCAGCAGCTTCGGGGGTTACACCGGGGAGCTGTTTTTT	CASSFGGYTGELFF
TRBD2	TRBJ2-7	-	TRBV9	TGTGCCAGCAGCGTAACGGCTAGCGGGGGGGCCCAATCCTACGAGCAGTACTTC	CASSVTASGGAQSYEQYF
-	TRBJ1-3	-	TRBV28	TGTGCCAGCAGTAACCAAGGGGAGGGGAGCTCCTCTGGAAACACCATATATTTT	CASSNQGEGSSSGNTIYF
-	TRBJ1-1	once	TRBV18	TGTGCCAGCTCACCGCAATCCCCGGGACAAGGTGAAGCTTTCTTT	CASSPQSPGQGEAFF
-	TRBJ1-4	few	TRBV7-9	TGTGCCAGCAGCTTAGTTTCGGCAGGGCTTTGGGAAAAACTGTTTTTT	CASSLVSAGLWEKLFF
-	TRBJ2-7	-	TRBV6-1	TGTGCCAGCAGTGAGGGGACTGACTTTACCTACGAGCAGTACTTC	CASSEGTDFTYEQYF
TRBD1	TRBJ1-4	-	TRBV9	TGTGCCAGCAGCCTTTCCGGACAGGGACAAGTTGAAAAACTGTTTTTT	CASSLSGQGQVEKLFF
TRBD1	TRBJ2-7	-	TRBV14	TGTGCCAGCAGCCAAGCCCGGGGACAGGAGGCCGAGCAGTACTTC	CASSQARGQEAEQYF
-	TRBJ1-4	-	TRBV19	TGTGCCAGTAGTACGGGGTTATTGGGAGAAAAACTGTTTTTT	CASSTGLLGEKLFF
TRBD2	TRBJ2-1	-	TRBV5-1	TGCGCCAGCAGCTTTACTAGCGGGACCTACAATGAGCAGTTCTTC	CASSFTSGTYNEQFF
TRBD1	TRBJ2-7	-	TRBV12-3/TRBV12-4	TGTGCCAGCACCGAGACAGGGGGCGCCGTCCAGTACTTC	CASTETGGAVQYF
TRBD1	TRBJ2-2	-	TRBV9	TGTGCCAGCAGCTCGGACAGGGTTGACACCGGGGAGCTGTTTTTT	CASSSDRVDTGELFF
-	TRBJ1-2	few	TRBV30	TGTGCCTGGAGCCAAAGGAGTTATGGCTACACCTTC	CAWSQRSYGYTF
TRBD1	TRBJ1-5	few	TRBV19	TGTGCCAGTAGTATGAAGGGGGCCCCTAATCAGCCCCAGCATTTT	CASSMKGAPNQPQHF
TRBD1	TRBJ1-2	-	TRBV4-3	TGCGCCAGCAGCCAAGGAAGGACAGGGAGCTATGGCTACACCTTC	CASSQGRTGSYGYTF
TRBD1	TRBJ2-3	-	TRBV5-6	TGTGCCAGCAGCTTGAATGCGGGACAGGGGATCACAGATACGCAGTATTTT	CASSLNAGQGITDTQYF
TRBD1	TRBJ2-1	once	TRBV7-2	TGTGCCAGCAGTCCAGTCCCCCTAGGGACAGGGCTAAACAATGAGCAGTTCTTC	CASSPVPLGTGLNNEQFF
TRBD1	TRBJ2-4	-	TRBV6-5	TGTGCCAGCATGGGACCGGGACAGCCTAAAAACATTCAGTACTTC	CASMGPGQPKNIQYF
TRBD1	TRBJ1-1	-	TRBV5-1	TGCGCCAGCAGCACAGGACAGGGGGGTACTGAAGCTTTCTTT	CASSTGQGGTEAFF
-	TRBJ1-1	-	TRBV6-2/TRBV6-3	TGTGCCAGCAGCCCTCCAAGACAGAACACTGAAGCTTTCTTT	CASSPPRQNTEAFF
-	TRBJ1-2	-	TRBV11-2	TGTGCCAGCAGCCGAGATCCCCTTAACTATGGCTACACCTTC	CASSRDPLNYGYTF
-	TRBJ2-3	-	TRBV28	TGTGCCAGCAGTTCCCTTCTGGATACGCAGTATTTT	CASSSLLDTQYF
-	TRBJ1-1	once	TRBV7-2	TGTGCCAGCAGCTTTCAGGGCTCCACTGAAGCTTTCTTT	CASSFQGSTEAFF
TRBD1	TRBJ1-1	-	TRBV27	TGTGCCAGCAGACAAACCGGGACAGGGCTTCCTGAAGCTTTCTTT	CASRQTGTGLPEAFF
-	TRBJ2-7	-	TRBV29-1	TGCAGCGTCGCAGGGTCCTACGAGCAGTACTTC	CSVAGSYEQYF
TRBD2	TRBJ2-5	-	TRBV20-1	TGCAGTGCTAGTCCCCTTGTAGCGGGGGAAGAGACCCAGTACTTC	CSASPLVAGEETQYF
TRBD2	TRBJ2-5	-	TRBV7-7	TGTGCTAGCAGCCGTAGCGGGGGTACAGAGACCCAGTACTTC	CASSRSGGTETQYF
TRBD1	TRBJ2-1	-	TRBV7-9	TGTGCCAGCAAAATTCCGGGACAGGGGGCGCGCGATGAGCAGTTCTTC	CASKIPGQGARDEQFF
-	TRBJ1-6	-	TRBV19	TGTGCCAGTAGTAGGGTTGGGGAGCGAGATTCACCCCTCCACTTT	CASSRVGERDSPLHF